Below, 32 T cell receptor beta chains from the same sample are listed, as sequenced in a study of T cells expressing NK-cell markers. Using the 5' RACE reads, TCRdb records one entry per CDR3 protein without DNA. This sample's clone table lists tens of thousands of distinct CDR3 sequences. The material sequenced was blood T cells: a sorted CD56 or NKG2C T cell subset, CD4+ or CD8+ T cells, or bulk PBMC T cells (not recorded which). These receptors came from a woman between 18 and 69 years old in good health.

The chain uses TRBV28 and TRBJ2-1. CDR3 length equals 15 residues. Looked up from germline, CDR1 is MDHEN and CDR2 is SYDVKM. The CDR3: CASSRLTSSYNEQFF.

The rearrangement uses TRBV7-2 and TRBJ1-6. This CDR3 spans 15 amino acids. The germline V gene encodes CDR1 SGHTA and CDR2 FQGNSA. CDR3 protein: CASSLENSISSPLHF.

The CDR3: CASSLTRDSHQPQHF. The chain links TRBV4-1 to TRBJ1-5; the TRBD1 assignment by TCRdb is unverifiable without DNA. Germline V gives CDR1 MGHRA, CDR2 YSYEKL. The CDR3 spans 15 residues.

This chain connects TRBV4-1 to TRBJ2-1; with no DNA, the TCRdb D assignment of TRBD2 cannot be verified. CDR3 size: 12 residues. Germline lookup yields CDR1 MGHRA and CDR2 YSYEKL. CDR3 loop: CASSQERGKQFF.

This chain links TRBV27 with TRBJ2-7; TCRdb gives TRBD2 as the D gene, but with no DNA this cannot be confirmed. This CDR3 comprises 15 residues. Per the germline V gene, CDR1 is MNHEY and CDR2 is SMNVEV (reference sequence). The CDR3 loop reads CASSLGLAGASEQYF.

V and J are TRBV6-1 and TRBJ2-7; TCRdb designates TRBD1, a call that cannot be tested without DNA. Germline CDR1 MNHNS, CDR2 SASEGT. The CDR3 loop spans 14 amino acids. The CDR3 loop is CASRGAGGTYEQYF.

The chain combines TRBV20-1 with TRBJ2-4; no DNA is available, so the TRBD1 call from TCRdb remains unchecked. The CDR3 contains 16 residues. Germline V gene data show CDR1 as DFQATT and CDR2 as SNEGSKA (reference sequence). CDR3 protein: CSATPPRDRAQNIQYF.

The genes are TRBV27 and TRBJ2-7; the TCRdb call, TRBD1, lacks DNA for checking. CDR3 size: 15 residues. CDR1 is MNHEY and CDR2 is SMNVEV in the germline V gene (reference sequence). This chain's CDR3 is CASAKGASLSYEQYF.

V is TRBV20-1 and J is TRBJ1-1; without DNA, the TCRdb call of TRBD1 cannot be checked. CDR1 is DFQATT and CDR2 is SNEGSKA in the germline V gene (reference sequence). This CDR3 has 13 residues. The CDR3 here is CSARIPRLGGAFF.

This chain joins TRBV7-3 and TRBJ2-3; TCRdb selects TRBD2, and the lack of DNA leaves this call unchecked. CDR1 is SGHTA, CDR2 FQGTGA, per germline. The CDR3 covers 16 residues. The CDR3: CASSLFSGGAADTQYF.

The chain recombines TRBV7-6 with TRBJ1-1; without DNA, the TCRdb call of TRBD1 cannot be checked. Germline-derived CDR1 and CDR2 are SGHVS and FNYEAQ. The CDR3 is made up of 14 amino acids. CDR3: CASSFEWPGGEAFF. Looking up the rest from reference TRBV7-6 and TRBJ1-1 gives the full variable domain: GAGVSQSPRYKVTKRGQDVALRCDPISGHVSLYWYRQALGQGPEFLTYFNYEAQQDKSGLPNDRFSAERPEGSISTLTIQRTEQRDSAMYRCASSFEWPGGEAFFGQGTRLTVV.

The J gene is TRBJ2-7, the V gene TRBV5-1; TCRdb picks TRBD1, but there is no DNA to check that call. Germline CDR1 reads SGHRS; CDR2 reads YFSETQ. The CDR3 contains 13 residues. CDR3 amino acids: CASRPRGIYEQYF.

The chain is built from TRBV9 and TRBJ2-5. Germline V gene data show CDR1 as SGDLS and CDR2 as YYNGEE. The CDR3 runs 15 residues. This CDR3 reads CASSVALGTQETQYF.

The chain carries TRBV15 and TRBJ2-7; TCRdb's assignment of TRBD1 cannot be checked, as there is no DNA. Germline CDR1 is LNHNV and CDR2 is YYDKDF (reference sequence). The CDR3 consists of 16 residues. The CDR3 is CATSMSQTGGFYEQYF.

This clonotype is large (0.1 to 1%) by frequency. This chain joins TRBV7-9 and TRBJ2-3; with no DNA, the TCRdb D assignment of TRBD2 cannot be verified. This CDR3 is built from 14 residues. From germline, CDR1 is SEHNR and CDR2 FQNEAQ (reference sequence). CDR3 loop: CASSPPTVTDTQYF.

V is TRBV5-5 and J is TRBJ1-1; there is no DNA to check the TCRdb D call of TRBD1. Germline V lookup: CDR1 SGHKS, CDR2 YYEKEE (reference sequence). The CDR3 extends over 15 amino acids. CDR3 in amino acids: CASNLGAGENTEAFF.

The CDR3 loop reads CASRGVSLANEKLFF. The V call is TRBV25-1, the J call TRBJ1-4; there is no DNA to check the TCRdb D call of TRBD1. CDR3 size: 15 residues. Germline CDR1 is MGHDK and CDR2 is SYGVNS.

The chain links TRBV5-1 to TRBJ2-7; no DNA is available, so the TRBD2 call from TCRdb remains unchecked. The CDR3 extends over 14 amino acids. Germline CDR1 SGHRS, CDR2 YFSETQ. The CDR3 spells CASSPRDSFYEQYF.

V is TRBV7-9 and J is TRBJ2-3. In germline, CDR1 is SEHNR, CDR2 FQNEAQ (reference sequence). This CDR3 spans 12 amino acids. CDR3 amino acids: CASSHLPDTQYF. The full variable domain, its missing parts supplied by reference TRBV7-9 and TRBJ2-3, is DTGVSQNPRHKITKRGQNVTFRCDPISEHNRLYWYRQTLGQGPEFLTYFQNEAQLEKSRLLSDRFSAERPKGSFSTLEIQRTEQGDSAMYLCASSHLPDTQYFGPGTRLTVL.

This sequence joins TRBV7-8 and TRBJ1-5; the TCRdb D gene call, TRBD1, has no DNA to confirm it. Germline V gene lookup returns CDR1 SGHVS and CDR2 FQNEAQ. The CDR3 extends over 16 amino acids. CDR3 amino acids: CASSPRDSYSNQPQHF.

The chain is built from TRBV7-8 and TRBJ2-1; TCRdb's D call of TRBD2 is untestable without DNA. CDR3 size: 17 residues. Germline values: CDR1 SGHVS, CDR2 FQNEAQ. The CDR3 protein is CASSFPKGEGPYNEQFF.

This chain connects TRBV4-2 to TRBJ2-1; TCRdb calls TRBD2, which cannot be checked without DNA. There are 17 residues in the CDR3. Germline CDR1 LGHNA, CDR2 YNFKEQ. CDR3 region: CASSQDQGGGAYNEQFF.

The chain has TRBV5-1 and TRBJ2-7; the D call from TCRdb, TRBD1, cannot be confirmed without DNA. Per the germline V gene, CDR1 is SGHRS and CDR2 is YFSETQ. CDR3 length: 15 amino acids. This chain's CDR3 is CASSVGTGGSYEQYF.

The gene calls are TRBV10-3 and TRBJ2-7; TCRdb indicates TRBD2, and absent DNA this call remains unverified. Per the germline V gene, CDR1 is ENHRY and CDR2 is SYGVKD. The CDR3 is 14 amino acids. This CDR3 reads CATLGLAGTYEQYF.

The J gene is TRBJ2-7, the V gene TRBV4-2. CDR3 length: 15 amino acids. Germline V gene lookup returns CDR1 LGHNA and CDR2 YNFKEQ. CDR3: CASSQDKGSSYEQYF.

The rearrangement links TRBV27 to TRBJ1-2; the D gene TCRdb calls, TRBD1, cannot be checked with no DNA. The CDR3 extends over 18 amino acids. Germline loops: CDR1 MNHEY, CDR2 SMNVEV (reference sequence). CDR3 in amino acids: CASSPLRDRSIYYYGYTF.

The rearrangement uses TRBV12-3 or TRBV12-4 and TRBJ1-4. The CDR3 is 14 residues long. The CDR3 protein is CASSFDPDLEKLFF.

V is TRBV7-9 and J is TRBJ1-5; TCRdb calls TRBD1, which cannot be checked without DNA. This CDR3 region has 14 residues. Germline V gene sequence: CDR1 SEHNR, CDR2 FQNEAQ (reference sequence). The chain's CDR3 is CASSTPGPHQPQHF.

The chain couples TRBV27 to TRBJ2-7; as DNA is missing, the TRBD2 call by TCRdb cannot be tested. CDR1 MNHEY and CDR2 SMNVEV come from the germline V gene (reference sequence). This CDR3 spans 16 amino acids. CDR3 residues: CASSRASGWYSYEQYF.

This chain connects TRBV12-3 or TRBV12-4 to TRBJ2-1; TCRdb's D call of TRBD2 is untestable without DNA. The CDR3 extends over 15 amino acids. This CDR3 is CASSGDTRVYNEQFF.

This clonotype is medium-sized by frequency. The CDR3 sequence is CASSQDENPIAGAGSTDTQYF. The rearrangement uses TRBV4-1 and TRBJ2-3; with no DNA, the TCRdb D assignment of TRBD2 cannot be verified. Germline lookup yields CDR1 MGHRA and CDR2 YSYEKL. There are 21 residues in the CDR3.

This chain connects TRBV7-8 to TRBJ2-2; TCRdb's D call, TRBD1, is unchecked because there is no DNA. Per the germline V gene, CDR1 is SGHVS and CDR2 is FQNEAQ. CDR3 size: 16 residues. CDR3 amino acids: CASSLMIRGLNGELFF.